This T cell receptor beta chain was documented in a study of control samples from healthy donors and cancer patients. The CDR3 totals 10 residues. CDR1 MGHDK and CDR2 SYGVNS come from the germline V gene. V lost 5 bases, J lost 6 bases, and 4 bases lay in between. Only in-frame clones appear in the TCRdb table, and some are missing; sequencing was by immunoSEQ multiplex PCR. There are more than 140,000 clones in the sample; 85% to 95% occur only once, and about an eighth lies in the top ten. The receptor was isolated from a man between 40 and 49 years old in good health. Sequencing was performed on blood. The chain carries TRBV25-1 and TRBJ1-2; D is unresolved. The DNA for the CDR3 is TGTGCCAGCAGTCTGGATGGCTACACCTTC. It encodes CASSLDGYTF.